This T cell receptor beta chain was retrieved from a study of early T cells in non-severe SARS-CoV-2 infection. Across the study: The input, bulk RNA from unsorted whole blood, was sequenced, and chains were unpaired. Study findings and constraints: Comparison of clonotypes with VDJdb favored anti-spike CD8 responses while missing private and CD4 specificities.

Unique molecular identifiers were added to individual cDNA molecules. One entry per CDR3 protein results from TCRdb running MiXCR on the 5' RACE reads. Of tens of thousands of distinct CDR3 sequences detected, about 10% appear once; the ten largest clones hold around 6%. At least ten counts were recorded for this clonotype. Its antigen remains unknown. The germline V and J ends were trimmed by 6 bases and 0 bases, with 8 bases remaining between them. CDR1 and CDR2 from the germline V gene are SGHRS and YFSETQ. This CDR3 spans 13 amino acids. This receptor was identified in an adult who was a healthcare worker with PCR-confirmed SARS-CoV-2 infection or an uninfected control (not recorded which). J is TRBJ2-3 and V is TRBV5-1; D gene uncertain. Material: whole blood. The CDR3: CASTPTSTDTQYF. The CDR3 DNA follows: TGCGCCAGCACACCGACTAGCACAGATACGCAGTATTTT.